The T cell receptor beta chain described here comes from a study of cytomegalovirus exposure and HLA in healthy donors. Whole-study context: The study placed around 80% of its 350 to 400 genotyped donors in the Caucasian-associated ancestry cluster.

CDR1 and CDR2 (germline): LNHNV, YYDKDF (reference sequence). V was cut by 0 bases and J by 4 bases, with 13 bases left in between. The CDR3 loop spans 16 amino acids. General observations from the study: Within an earlier analysis, most TCR beta V segments proved productive either about 87% or about 30% of the time. Further analysis was carried out later, and it showed several of the most significant clusters appearing linked to common viral pathogens.

A note on this clone: Antigen unknown.

The study ran its PCR with 60 Vbeta and 13 Jbeta primers. Libraries were prepared by immunoSEQ multiplex PCR; TCRdb keeps only in-frame clonotypes and omits some of them. Altogether around 190,000 clones are present, around three quarters being singletons, with the ten largest covering around 5.4%. The clonotype comes from a middle-aged man in good health and CMV-seronegative. The sequenced sample consisted of PBMCs. The chain combines TRBV15 with TRBJ1-3; D may be TRBD1 (5 bases). CDR3 bases: TGTGCCACCAGCAGAGATCGGGCAGGGTCGGGAAACACCATATATTTT. Its translation is CATSRDRAGSGNTIYF.